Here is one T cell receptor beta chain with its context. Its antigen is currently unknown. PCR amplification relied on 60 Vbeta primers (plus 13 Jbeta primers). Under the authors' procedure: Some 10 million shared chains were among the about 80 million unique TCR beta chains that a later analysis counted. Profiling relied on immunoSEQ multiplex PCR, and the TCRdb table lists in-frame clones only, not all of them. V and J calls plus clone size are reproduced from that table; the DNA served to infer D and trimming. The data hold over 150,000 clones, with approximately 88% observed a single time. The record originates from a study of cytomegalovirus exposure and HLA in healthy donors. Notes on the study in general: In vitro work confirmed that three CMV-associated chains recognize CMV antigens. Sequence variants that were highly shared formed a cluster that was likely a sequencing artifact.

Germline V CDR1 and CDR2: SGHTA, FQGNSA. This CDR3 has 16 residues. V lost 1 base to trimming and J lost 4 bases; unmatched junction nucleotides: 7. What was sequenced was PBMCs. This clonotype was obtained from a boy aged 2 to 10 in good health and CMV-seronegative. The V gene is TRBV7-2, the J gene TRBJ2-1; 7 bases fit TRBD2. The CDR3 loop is CASSLDWEGIYNEQFF. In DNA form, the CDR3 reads TGTGCCAGCAGCTTAGATTGGGAGGGGATATACAATGAGCAGTTCTTC. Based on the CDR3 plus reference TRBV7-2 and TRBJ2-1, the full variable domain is GAGVSQSPSNKVTEKGKDVELRCDPISGHTALYWYRQSLGQGLEFLIYFQGNSAPDKSGLPSDRFSAERTGGSVSTLTIQRTQQEDSAVYLCASSLDWEGIYNEQFFGPGTRLTVL.